The clone carrying this T cell receptor (beta chain) appeared a single time. Its antigen is still unknown. This record comes from a study of T cell responses to AZD1222 COVID-19 vaccine. Whole-study findings and limits: Epitopes outside B.1.351 and B.1.1.7 mutated regions reportedly drew nearly half of spike TCRs.

Here immunoSEQ multiplex PCR was the method, and the copy in TCRdb shows in-frame clones only, minus some. The table records 100,000 to 150,000 clones, more than 75% of them present only once. CDR1 and CDR2 (germline): MNHEY, SVGAGI. V shed 2 bases and J shed 4 bases, with 14 bases lying between them. The CDR3 is 15 residues long. This receptor was taken from an adult in good health. Sequences were derived from peripheral blood, sampled on day 0 of AZD1222 vaccination. The rearrangement joins TRBV6-5 to TRBJ1-2; D not resolved. The CDR3, as DNA: TGTGCCAGCAGTTACGTGGCAATCAGCCCCTATGGCTACACCTTC. It encodes CASSYVAISPYGYTF.